This TCR beta chain was recovered during a study of monozygotic twins with inflammatory bowel disease. An amount of 3500 ng of total RNA was used for each TCR library. TCRdb reprocessed the 5' RACE reads, keeping one entry per CDR3 protein, no DNA. The sample totals about 440,000 distinct CDR3 sequences. The CDR3 runs to 13 residues. Germline V CDR1 and CDR2: DFQATT, SNEGSKA (reference sequence). The chain links TRBV20-1 to TRBJ1-5; the D call of TRBD1 rests on TCRdb alone, since no DNA is present to check it. This TCR derives from a human donor with ulcerative colitis or Crohn's disease, or a healthy co-twin of an affected twin (not recorded which). The sample comprised blood. CDR3 in amino acids: CSALLTGYQPQHF.